This paragraph covers one TCR beta chain sequence. Its specificity is not known. The naive CD8 population came from CD45RO-negative cells selected for CCR7, without terminally differentiated effector memory CD45RA+ cells. Only in-frame clones appear in the TCRdb table, and some are missing; sequencing was by immunoSEQ multiplex PCR. The repertoire consists of hundreds of thousands of clones, with roughly 96% occurring once and the leading ten covering under 0.25%. The data were taken from a study of shared clonotypes between healthy human individuals. Study-level results: Among the subsets, naive ones generally showed larger estimated richness than memory ones.

This CDR3 region has 16 residues. Germline V gives CDR1 MNHEY, CDR2 SMNVEV (reference sequence). V gave up 2 bases and J gave up 7 bases, with 17 bases separating them. The TCR originated in a man aged 30 to 39 in good health. Sequencing was carried out using naive CD8+ T cells sorted from blood. The chain carries TRBV27 and TRBJ1-4, with D possibly being TRBD1 (5 bases). The CDR3, as DNA: TGTGCCAGCAGTTTAATGTGGGAAGGGGTTACTGAAAAACTGTTTTTT. It is translated as CASSLMWEGVTEKLFF.